These 13 T cell receptor beta chains came from one sample sequenced in a study of shared T cell receptors in the human thymus. Some clones are missing from TCRdb's copy, which holds only in-frame ones; the method was immunoSEQ multiplex PCR. The sample has some 700,000 clones; 80% to 90% are singletons. These data were also reused for a study on human thymus T cells.

Sample: thymocytes. The receptor source for this set is a girl under two years old with a congenital heart defect.

V and J are TRBV27 and TRBJ1-4; 8 bases are shared with TRBD1. Germline CDR1 is MNHEY and CDR2 is SMNVEV (reference sequence). The CDR3 covers 16 residues. Trimming took 6 bases from V and 7 from J; bases not matched to a gene: 13. The CDR3 nucleotides read TGTGCCAGCAGGGAAGAACCCGGGACAGGTTGTGAAAAACTGTTTTTT. Its protein product is CASREEPGTGCEKLFF.

The chain couples TRBV14 to TRBJ1-4; 8 nucleotides agree with TRBD1. The CDR3 sequence is 17 residues long. V lost 7 bases to trimming and J lost 5 bases; unmatched junction nucleotides: 15. Germline CDR1 SGHDN, CDR2 FVKESK. Here the CDR3 reads CASIPSPGTGRNEKLFF. The CDR3 region has the DNA TGTGCCAGCATCCCAAGTCCGGGGACAGGCCGGAATGAAAAACTGTTTTTT.

The chain joins TRBV7-9 to TRBJ1-1, with 8 bases that match TRBD1. The CDR3 runs 16 residues. Unmatched junction bases numbered 9, after V lost 6 bases and J lost 0 bases. CDR1 and CDR2 (germline): SEHNR, FQNEAQ (reference sequence). The CDR3 DNA sequence: TGTGCCAGCAGACCGGGACAGGCGGGGATGAACACTGAAGCTTTCTTT. Protein sequence: CASRPGQAGMNTEAFF.

The genes are TRBV9 and TRBJ1-2; 7 positions agree with TRBD1. Germline V gene data show CDR1 as SGDLS and CDR2 as YYNGEE. The CDR3 spans 14 residues. V dropped 4 bases and J dropped 4; count of bases not matched to a gene: 7. CDR3 coding DNA: TGTGCCAGCAGCTCTATGGGACAGTTCTATGGCTACACCTTC. This codes for CASSSMGQFYGYTF.

CDR3 sequence: CASIPSDRTVYEQYF. CDR3 sequence (DNA): TGTGCCAGCATCCCCTCGGACAGGACCGTCTACGAGCAGTACTTC. This chain links TRBV7-2 with TRBJ2-7; 7 bases align to TRBD1. Germline V gene sequence: CDR1 SGHTA, CDR2 FQGNSA. The CDR3 runs to 15 residues. With 7 bases clipped from V and 3 bases from J, the junction kept 12 bases outside the gene matches. The entire variable domain, with the rest obtained from reference TRBV7-2 and TRBJ2-7, is as follows: GAGVSQSPSNKVTEKGKDVELRCDPISGHTALYWYRQSLGQGLEFLIYFQGNSAPDKSGLPSDRFSAERTGGSVSTLTIQRTQQEDSAVYLCASIPSDRTVYEQYFGPGTRLTVT.

This clone has only a few counts. The chain uses TRBV14 and TRBJ1-1; TRBD1 matches 8 bases. The CDR3 runs to 16 residues. The germline V gene encodes CDR1 SGHDN and CDR2 FVKESK. V shed 5 bases and J 4 bases; nucleotides not matched to a gene: 12. CDR3 in amino acids: CASSGTGQEDRTEAFF. As DNA, the CDR3 is TGTGCCAGCAGCGGAACGGGACAGGAGGATCGCACTGAAGCTTTCTTT.

The chain has TRBV29-1 and TRBJ2-3; tentative D call: TRBD2 (7 bases). The CDR3 is 17 residues long. Per the germline V gene, CDR1 is SQVTM and CDR2 is ANQGSEA. The ends were cut back, 4 bases at V and 2 bases at J, with 22 bases in the middle. CDR3 DNA sequence: TGCAGCGTTGGTCCCCACTCGACGGGGGGCTTCACAGATACGCAGTATTTT. This gives the protein CSVGPHSTGGFTDTQYF.

The gene calls are TRBV10-2 and TRBJ1-1; 7 positions match TRBD1. Germline CDR1 and CDR2: WSHSY and SAAADI. The CDR3 has 13 amino acids. V dropped 10 bases and J dropped 1; count of bases not matched to a gene: 6. The CDR3 nucleotides read TGCGCCACAATGACAGGGAGGAACACTGAAGCTTTCTTT. This gives the protein CATMTGRNTEAFF.

The chain uses TRBV11-2 and TRBJ1-2; D unclear. The CDR3 loop spans 17 amino acids. The V gene's germline CDR1 is SGHAT and CDR2 FQNNGV. Trimming removed 1 base at V and 4 bases at J, with 19 bases between. CDR3 sequence: CASSLGQKLSYGYGYTF. CDR3 coding DNA: TGTGCCAGCAGCTTAGGGCAGAAACTATCGTATGGCTATGGCTACACCTTC.

This chain links TRBV5-6 with TRBJ2-7, with 9 nucleotides matching TRBD2. With V trimmed by 0 bases and J by 4 bases, 11 bases remained unmatched. The CDR3 runs to 17 residues. Looked up from germline, CDR1 is SGHDT and CDR2 is YYEEEE. The CDR3 spells CASSLGGSAGGRYEQYF. In DNA, the CDR3 is TGTGCCAGCAGCTTGGGAGGTTCGGCGGGGGGGCGATACGAGCAGTACTTC.

The V gene is TRBV10-3, the J gene TRBJ2-1; possibly TRBD2 for D (6 bases). Between the trimmed V and J ends, which lost 3 bases and 5 bases, there was a span of 32 bases. The length of the CDR3 is 21 residues. Germline lookup yields CDR1 ENHRY and CDR2 SYGVKD. The CDR3 sequence: CAISDHAGLYSLLYTDNEQFF. Here the CDR3 DNA reads TGTGCCATCAGTGATCATGCGGGGCTCTACTCATTACTGTATACGGACAATGAGCAGTTCTTC.

V gene TRBV29-1 combines with J gene TRBJ1-1; weak D call: TRBD1 (5 bases). The germline V gene has CDR1 SQVTM and CDR2 ANQGSEA. The CDR3 is 12 amino acids. V shed 5 bases and J shed 1 base, with 8 bases lying between them. The CDR3 region is CSVRGGNTEAFF. CDR3 coding DNA: TGCAGCGTTAGGGGCGGGAACACTGAAGCTTTCTTT.

A word on this clone: Mismatch with germline at one junction end may stem from a read error. The gene calls are TRBV7-7 and TRBJ2-5; a possible D gene is TRBD1 (5 bases). The CDR3 totals 15 residues. The germline V gene has CDR1 SSHAT and CDR2 FNYEAQ (reference sequence). The CDR3 protein is CASSHSLTDQETQYF. The CDR3 nucleotides read TGTGCTAGCAGCCACTCCCTGACAGATCAAGAGACCCAGTACTTC. The whole variable domain, remainder taken from reference TRBV7-7 and TRBJ2-5, is GAGVSQSPRYKVTKRGQDVTLRCDPISSHATLYWYQQALGQGPEFLTYFNYEAQPDKSGLPSDRFSAERPEGSISTLTIQRTEQRDSAMYRCASSHSLTDQETQYFGPGTRLLVL.